The sequence of this T cell receptor (beta chain) was determined in a study of shared clonotypes between healthy human individuals (TCRdb year 2020). For the wider study: Two women and three men aged 18 to 49 years were included in the cohort. Leukapheresis yielded between about 0.85 and 10 billion PBMCs per donor. To increase sequencing depth and limit assay-specific biases, TCR repertoire library preparation and sequencing were carried out by different laboratories using diverse techniques. To estimate repertoire size and how much clonotypes are shared between individuals, the study performed deep sequencing of blood TCR repertoires from a few healthy adults. Per donor, three plates each were used for CD4 naive and CD4 memory, two for CD8 naive, and one for CD8 memory.

The donors were healthy, HIV-negative adults who had no recently reported acute infections or vaccinations. All donors were Caucasian adults living in Nashville, Tennessee, USA. CD4+ T cells were enriched by magnetic negative selection, after which naive cells were positively selected on CD45RA and the negative fraction was taken as the memory subset. Blood was obtained by leukapheresis, after which PBMCs were separated by Ficoll-Histopaque density gradient centrifugation and cryopreserved in liquid nitrogen vapor phase. Purity and quantity of every magnetically sorted T cell population were checked by analytical flow cytometry. From each sorted fraction, genomic DNA was isolated and quantified by UV absorbance on a Nanodrop 2000c. TCR CDR3 regions were amplified from genomic DNA by multiplex PCR using the deep immunoSEQ assay. Extracted genomic DNA from each cell subset was distributed evenly across all wells of several immunoSEQ 96-well plates, and each plate was treated as a replicate. Each replicate PCR for sorted subsets received approximately 220 ng genomic DNA, equal to roughly 30,000 T cell genomes. Purified libraries were measured with a Qubit 3.0 fluorometer, size-checked on a Bioanalyzer 2100, and measured again with the KAPA Library Quantification kit. Each immunoSEQ 96-well plate was sequenced on its own single-read 150-cycle Illumina NextSeq 550 flow cell. From the authors' description of their analysis: Because only junctional sequences without quality scores were contained in the immunoSEQ output, filtering matching that applied to full-length reads could not be performed. To assign V/J genes and CDR3, sequences were annotated against IMGT germline references using PyIR, a Python wrapper for IgBLAST v1.9. Reads were removed for weak V/J assignments (E-value above 1e-6), missing CDR3, stop codons, out-of-frame junctions, or ambiguous translated residues. V3J clonotypes were defined as sequences sharing an identical inferred V gene, J gene, and CDR3 amino acid sequence. To compute the percentage overlap between repertoires, the number of shared unique clonotypes was divided by the size of the smaller repertoire. Repertoire richness was assessed with RTK rarefaction, the Chao1 estimator, and Recon v2.1 estimates of unobserved clonotypes. For all TCRbeta clonotypes obtained by the gDNA method from a few donors, generation probabilities were computed with OLGA. TCRdb stores this immuneACCESS table with in-frame sequences only. Part of the clones is absent; in the studies checked, under half of the shortfall reflects unresolved V genes, and no reason is known for the rest. From that table come the V and J calls and clone size; the DNA was used to work out D and trimming. This sample lists 550,000 to 700,000 clones; around 78% were detected once. The leading ten clones occupy around 2% of the sample.

The CDR3 measures 15 amino acids from cysteine to phenylalanine. The CDR3 DNA has 45 bases and is translated from base 1. Taken from the germline V gene, the CDR1 and CDR2 loops are SGHRS and YFSETQ. V drops 4 bases and J drops 0 bases, leaving 11 bases in between. Notes on this clone: Its antigen remains undetermined. No base quality values were provided; no much bigger clone lies one nucleotide off.

What the work shows at the level of the full study, not this receptor alone: The genetic and exposure-history diversity represented was limited by the small number of donors. Sampling was restricted to blood, and TCR repertoires in tissue are likely to differ from TCR repertoires in blood. Sharing across a handful of donors was observed for approximately 5% of naive CD4, over 3% of naive CD8, 2% to 2.5% of memory CD4, and roughly 0.43% of memory CD8 clonotypes. Larger estimated clonotype richness was generally found for naive subsets than for memory subsets. Higher generation probabilities were observed for clonotypes shared by all four sorted-subset donors than for non-shared clonotypes. Pairwise subsampling led to the expectation that sequencing depth would affect the degree of clonotype sharing among donors. Rarefaction of sorted-subset datasets indicated incomplete sequencing despite the large sequencing depth.

The sequence joins TRBV5-1 to TRBJ2-1; confidence is insufficient to name the D gene. The source material was memory CD4+ T cells sorted from blood. Per the publication, the cell subset or site label means: CD45RA-negative fraction. The sequence was obtained from a woman in her twenties or thirties in good health. The CDR3 amino acid sequence is: CASSLGRNSYNEQFF. The sequenced DNA is TGCGCCAGCAGCCTCGGACGGAACTCCTACAATGAGCAGTTCTTC.